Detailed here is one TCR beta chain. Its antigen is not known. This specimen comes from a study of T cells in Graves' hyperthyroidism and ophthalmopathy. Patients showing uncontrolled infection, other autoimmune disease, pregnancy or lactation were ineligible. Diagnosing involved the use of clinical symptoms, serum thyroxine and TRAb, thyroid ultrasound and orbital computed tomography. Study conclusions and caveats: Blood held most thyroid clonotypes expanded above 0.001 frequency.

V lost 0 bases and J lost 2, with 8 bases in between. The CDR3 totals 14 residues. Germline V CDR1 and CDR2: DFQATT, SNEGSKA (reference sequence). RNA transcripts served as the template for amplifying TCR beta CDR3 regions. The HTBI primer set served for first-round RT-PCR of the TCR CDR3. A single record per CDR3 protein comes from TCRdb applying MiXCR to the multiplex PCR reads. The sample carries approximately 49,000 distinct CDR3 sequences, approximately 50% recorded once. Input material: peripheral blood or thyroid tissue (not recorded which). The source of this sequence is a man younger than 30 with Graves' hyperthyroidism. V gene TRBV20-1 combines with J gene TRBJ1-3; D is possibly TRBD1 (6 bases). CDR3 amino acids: CSARDPGAGNTIYF. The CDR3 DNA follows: TGCAGTGCTAGAGATCCAGGGGCTGGAAACACCATATATTTT.